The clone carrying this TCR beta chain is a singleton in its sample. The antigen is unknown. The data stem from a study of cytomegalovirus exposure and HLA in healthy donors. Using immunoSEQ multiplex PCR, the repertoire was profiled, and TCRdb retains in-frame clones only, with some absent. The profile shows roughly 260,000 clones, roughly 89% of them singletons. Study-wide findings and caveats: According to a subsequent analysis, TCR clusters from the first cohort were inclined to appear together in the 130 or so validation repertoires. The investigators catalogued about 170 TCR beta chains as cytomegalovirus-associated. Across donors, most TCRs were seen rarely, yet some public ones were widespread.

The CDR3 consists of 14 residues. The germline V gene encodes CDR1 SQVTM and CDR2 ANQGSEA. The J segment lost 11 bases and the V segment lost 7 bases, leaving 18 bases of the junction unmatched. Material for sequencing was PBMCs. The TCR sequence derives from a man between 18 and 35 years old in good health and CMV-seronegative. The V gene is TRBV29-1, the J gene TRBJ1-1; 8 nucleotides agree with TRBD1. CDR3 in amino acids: CSGGQDRGRDYAFF. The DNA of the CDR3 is TGCAGCGGAGGACAAGACAGGGGCCGGGACTACGCTTTCTTT.